This T cell receptor (beta chain) was captured in a study of regulatory T cells in long-lasting Graves disease. Overall study context: Freshly diagnosed Graves' patients had used antithyroid drugs for under 3 months.

Germline assignment: CDR1 LNHNV and CDR2 YYDKDF (reference sequence). The CDR3 totals 15 residues. V shed 0 bases and J 5 bases; nucleotides not matched to a gene: 4. General study findings and limits: New patients shared 1,000 or so public clonotypes, and persistent patients shared more, with about 2,700. Researchers examined only peripheral blood and not thyroid tissue. Small numbers of samples may have cut accuracy.

Construction of the TCR beta libraries employed iRepertoire HTBI primers in conjunction with Arm-PCR of CDR3 regions. Each CDR3 protein gets one entry after TCRdb re-called the multiplex PCR reads with MiXCR. This table holds 250,000 to 400,000 distinct CDR3 sequences, 18% found once. Time point noted: newly diagnosed GD, antithyroid drugs for less than 3 months. Scientists built the TCR library using RNA that was extracted from PBMCs. This clonotype was seen many times. The antigen remains unidentified. This TCR derives from a female donor with Graves disease. V usage is TRBV15 and J usage is TRBJ2-1; TRBD1 matches 7 bases. The source was peripheral blood mononuclear cells (PBMCs), collected at new diagnosis, from a patient treated with antithyroid drugs. The CDR3 coding sequence is TGTGCCACCAGCAGAGATGGGACAGAGGACAATGAGCAGTTCTTC. Amino acids: CATSRDGTEDNEQFF.